This T cell receptor (beta chain) was obtained from a study of graft-versus-host responses after intestinal transplantation. Profiled with immunoSEQ multiplex PCR; TCRdb holds only in-frame clones, not every one. The sample includes about 96,000 clones, 80% to 95% seen only once; the top ten take about 0.3%. Germline V gene sequence: CDR1 LNHDA, CDR2 SQIVND (reference sequence). The CDR3 consists of 15 residues. The V gene lost 6 bases and the J gene lost 4 bases, with 18 bases spanning the gap. A note on this clone: Its antigen is not identified.

The rearrangement links TRBV19 to TRBJ2-5; TRBD1 is a possible D gene (6 bases). The TCR sequence derives from a human donor who received an intestinal transplant. The material was unstimulated CD4+ T cells sorted from spleen or lymph node cells, obtained before intestinal transplant. The CDR3 loop reads CASRPGTRKGETQYF. DNA for the CDR3: TGTGCCAGTAGACCCGGGACAAGGAAGGGAGAGACCCAGTACTTC.